The text below deals with one T cell receptor beta chain. Antigen specificity is unknown. Researchers ran the PCR with 60 Vbeta and 13 Jbeta primers. Libraries were prepared by immunoSEQ multiplex PCR; TCRdb keeps only in-frame clonotypes and omits some of them. The table lists about 100,000 clones, about 72% of them singletons. Trimming removed 6 bases at V and 1 base at J, with 9 bases between. The CDR3 spans 13 residues. From germline, CDR1 is SNHLY and CDR2 FYNNEI. This sample was taken from a study of cytomegalovirus exposure and HLA in healthy donors. Whole-study results and caveats: Some V segments could not be told apart, so they were left out, TRBV6-2 and TRBV6-3 among them. In a later analysis, TCR beta V- and J-gene trimming was associated with a missense DCLRE1C variant.

It was healthy bone marrow donors who served as donors. The chain recombines TRBV2 with TRBJ1-1; D is unclear. The sequence derives from a woman in her fifties or sixties in good health and CMV-seropositive. Sequenced: PBMCs. The CDR3: CASRRLRNTEAFF. DNA for the CDR3: TGTGCCAGCAGGAGGCTTAGGAACACTGAAGCTTTCTTT.